This TCR beta chain was identified in a study of blood T cell repertoires in COVID-19. Study details: Sources were T cells, B-cell-depleted T cells, or PBMCs; the material itself was cDNA or gDNA.

TCRdb's copy holds only in-frame clones and misses some; the assay was immunoSEQ multiplex PCR. The sample lists around 130,000 clones, 75% to 90% seen once, with around 2.3% in the top ten. In germline, CDR1 is ENHRY, CDR2 SYGVKD. V lost 4 bases and J lost 1, with 13 bases in between. This CDR3 spans 15 amino acids. The origin of this receptor is a woman in her forties or fifties who had recovered from COVID-19. The chain joins TRBV10-3 to TRBJ1-1; D is perhaps TRBD1 (6 bases). Sequencing was done on a sample of PBMCs or T cells enriched from blood (not recorded which). CDR3 protein: CAISVSDSENTEAFF. The CDR3 nucleotides read TGTGCCATCAGTGTATCGGACAGTGAGAACACTGAAGCTTTCTTT.